This entry lists 29 T cell receptor beta chains sequenced from one sample in a study of lymphopenia after photon versus proton radiotherapy. Sequencing used immunoSEQ multiplex PCR; TCRdb keeps in-frame clones, though not all of them. The table shows about 7,300 clones, with 85% to 95% occurring only once. The specimen comprised peripheral blood, sampled from a patient treated with photon-based radiotherapy. Receptors originate from a woman aged 45-59 years with cholangiocarcinoma.

The chain links TRBV11-2 to TRBJ2-1; 8 bases map to TRBD2. The junction had 9 bases not matched to a gene; V was cut back by 1 base and J by 4 bases. CDR1 and CDR2 (germline): SGHAT, FQNNGV. The CDR3 loop spans 17 amino acids. The CDR3 nucleotides are TGTGCCAGCAGCTTAGTTTGGGCGGGGGGCCTTTACAATGAGCAGTTCTTC. Translation gives CASSLVWAGGLYNEQFF. Full variable domain (outside the CDR3, taken from reference TRBV11-2 and TRBJ2-1): EAGVAQSPRYKIIEKRQSVAFWCNPISGHATLYWYQQILGQGPKLLIQFQNNGVVDDSQLPKDRFSAERLKGVDSTLKIQPAKLEDSAVYLCASSLVWAGGLYNEQFFGPGTRLTVL.

In this sample, this clone turned up once. The chain combines TRBV7-2 with TRBJ2-5; D is unclear. This CDR3 comprises 15 residues. V lost 2 bases and J 5 bases, leaving 15 bases between the germline ends. Germline lookup yields CDR1 SGHTA and CDR2 FQGNSA. DNA for the CDR3: TGTGCCAGCAGCTTATCCTCCGGTGGGTTTGAGACCCAGTACTTC. Translated, it gives CASSLSSGGFETQYF.

Here the CDR3 reads CAWSGSGGGPDTQYF. In DNA, the CDR3 is TGTGCCTGGAGTGGGAGCGGGGGCGGCCCAGATACGCAGTATTTT. This chain links TRBV30 with TRBJ2-3, with 8 bases lining up with TRBD2. The CDR3 has 15 residues. The V and J ends lost 1 base and 4 bases, in that order; junction bases with no gene match: 7. Germline-derived CDR1 and CDR2 are GTSNPN and SVGIG (reference sequence). Together with reference TRBV30 and TRBJ2-3, the CDR3 gives the full variable domain: SQTIHQWPATLVQPVGSPLSLECTVEGTSNPNLYWYRQAAGRGLQLLFYSVGIGQISSEVPQNLSASRPQDRQFILSSKKLLLSDSGFYLCAWSGSGGGPDTQYFGPGTRLTVL.

The V and J genes are TRBV28 and TRBJ1-4, with a tentative D call TRBD1 (6 bases). Trimming took off 11 bases at V and 1 base at J, with 11 bases between the two ends. Germline CDR1 and CDR2: MDHEN and SYDVKM. This CDR3 has 13 amino acids. DNA for the CDR3: TGTGCCGCGAAGGGGGTAACTAATGAAAAACTGTTTTTT. Translation: CAAKGVTNEKLFF.

This chain connects TRBV5-1 to TRBJ1-1, with TRBD1 as a possible D gene (5 bases). V shed 5 bases and J shed 3 bases, with 23 bases lying between them. Germline V lookup: CDR1 SGHRS, CDR2 YFSETQ. The CDR3 contains 17 residues. The CDR3 here is CASRSVVLGTPHTEAFF. In DNA form, the CDR3 reads TGCGCCAGCAGGTCCGTCGTCCTCGGGACTCCTCACACTGAAGCTTTCTTT.

This clone came up once. The V call is TRBV7-8, the J call TRBJ2-7, with 10 positions matching TRBD1. V trimming: 6 bases; J trimming: 7 bases; junction bases outside the gene matches: 12. Germline CDR1 is SGHVS and CDR2 is FQNEAQ. There are 15 residues in the CDR3. The CDR3 DNA reads TGTGCCAGCAGACGACAGGGGGCAGGCACGGGGGAGCAGTACTTC. Amino acid sequence: CASRRQGAGTGEQYF.

The chain uses TRBV2 and TRBJ1-2; D remains ambiguous. Germline CDR1 and CDR2: SNHLY and FYNNEI. V was clipped by 6 bases and J by 5 bases, with 10 bases between them. The CDR3 length is 12 residues. This CDR3 reads CASRTPSYGYTF. In DNA, the CDR3 is TGTGCCAGCAGAACCCCAAGTTATGGCTACACCTTC. Together with reference TRBV2 and TRBJ1-2, the CDR3 gives the full variable domain: EPEVTQTPSHQVTQMGQEVILRCVPISNHLYFYWYRQILGQKVEFLVSFYNNEISEKSEIFDDQFSVERPDGSNFTLKIRSTKLEDSAMYFCASRTPSYGYTFGSGTRLTVV.

V and J are TRBV5-6 and TRBJ2-5; possible D gene TRBD2, 6 bases. The CDR3 has 15 residues. Germline CDR1 reads SGHDT; CDR2 reads YYEEEE. V was pared by 1 base and J by 2 bases, with 12 bases between. The DNA for the CDR3 is TGTGCCAGCAGCTTGAGGACTACGGGACAAGAGACCCAGTACTTC. This sequence encodes CASSLRTTGQETQYF.

The gene calls are TRBV5-8 and TRBJ2-1; either TRBD1 or TRBD2 may supply D (5 bases each). From germline, CDR1 is SGHTS and CDR2 YDEGEE. The CDR3 covers 15 residues. The ends were cut back, 4 bases at V and 8 bases at J, with 19 bases in the middle. As DNA, the CDR3 is TGTGCCAGCAGCCCGAGGACGGCAGGGAGTGATGAGCAGTTCTTC. This translates into CASSPRTAGSDEQFF.

V is TRBV2 and J is TRBJ2-5; possibly TRBD1 for D (6 bases). Germline V gene lookup returns CDR1 SNHLY and CDR2 FYNNEI. CDR3 length: 13 amino acids. V was pared by 6 bases and J by 0 bases, with 8 bases between. CDR3 bases: TGTGCCAGCAGGCAGGGGTACCAAGAGACCCAGTACTTC. It encodes CASRQGYQETQYF.

The chain has TRBV18 and TRBJ1-5; 9 bases are shared with TRBD1. Trimming took 3 bases from V and 7 from J; bases not matched to a gene: 4. The CDR3 totals 14 residues. Per germline, CDR1 KGHSH and CDR2 LQKENI. This CDR3 is CASSPGQGSQPQHF. The CDR3 DNA reads TGTGCCAGCTCACCGGGACAGGGTAGCCAGCCCCAGCATTTT.

The chain has TRBV11-3 and TRBJ2-1; 10 bases agree with TRBD2. This CDR3 comprises 16 residues. V dropped 2 bases and J dropped 3; count of bases not matched to a gene: 4. Germline loops: CDR1 SGHNT, CDR2 YENEEA. CDR3 DNA sequence: TGTGCCAGCAGCTTAAGCGGGGGGGCCAGCTACAATGAGCAGTTCTTC. Encoded protein: CASSLSGGASYNEQFF.

The rearrangement links TRBV6-5 to TRBJ1-3; D is possibly TRBD1 (5 bases). The V gene's germline CDR1 is MNHEY and CDR2 SVGAGI. The CDR3 runs to 14 residues. V shed 0 bases and J shed 4 bases, with 7 bases lying between them. Here the CDR3 reads CASSYSGQGNTIYF. The CDR3 nucleotides read TGTGCCAGCAGTTACTCAGGACAAGGAAACACCATATATTTT.

The genes are TRBV21-1 and TRBJ1-1; the table assigns TRBD1, which was not confirmed against the DNA. TRBV21-1 is a listed pseudogene. The CDR3 runs 14 residues. CDR3 protein: CASSSRTGNTEAFF. The CDR3 coding sequence is TGTGCCAGCAGCTCCCGGACAGGGAACACTGAAGCTTTCTTT.

The chain recombines TRBV7-2 with TRBJ2-5; TRBD2 might be the D (6 bases). The CDR3 has 15 amino acids. The ends were cut back, 6 bases at V and 1 base at J, with 15 bases in the middle. CDR1 is SGHTA and CDR2 is FQGNSA in the germline V gene. CDR3 DNA: TGTGCCAGCAGACAAAGAAGCGGGCCCCAAGAGACCCAGTACTTC. Its protein product is CASRQRSGPQETQYF.

The chain recombines TRBV27 with TRBJ1-2; 10 nucleotides line up with TRBD1. This CDR3 contains 14 residues. Germline lookup yields CDR1 MNHEY and CDR2 SMNVEV (reference sequence). Trimming at V came to 3 bases and at J to 7 bases, leaving 5 bases not matched to a gene. The CDR3 sequence: CASSFAGQGSGYTF. The CDR3 nucleotides are TGTGCCAGCAGTTTCGCGGGACAGGGGTCTGGCTACACCTTC.

The J gene is TRBJ1-5, the V gene TRBV6-1; D might be TRBD1 (6 bases). CDR1 MNHNS and CDR2 SASEGT come from the germline V gene. The V end lost 1 base, the J end lost 1 base, and 11 bases lay between the germline ends. The CDR3 spans 16 residues. The CDR3 region is CASSEGRGLSNQPQHF. The CDR3 DNA reads as TGTGCCAGCAGTGAAGGCAGGGGCCTAAGCAATCAGCCCCAGCATTTT.

This rearrangement joins TRBV19 to TRBJ2-7; 7 nucleotides align to TRBD1. V was clipped by 3 bases and J by 2 bases; unmatched bases: 7. Germline V gene lookup returns CDR1 LNHDA and CDR2 SQIVND (reference sequence). The CDR3 sequence is 15 residues long. CDR3 in amino acids: CASSIPPDRTYEQYF. The CDR3, as DNA: TGTGCCAGTAGTATCCCACCGGACAGGACCTACGAGCAGTACTTC. The variable domain in full, completed from reference TRBV19 and TRBJ2-7, reads DGGITQSPKYLFRKEGQNVTLSCEQNLNHDAMYWYRQDPGQGLRLIYYSQIVNDFQKGDIAEGYSVSREKKESFPLTVTSAQKNPTAFYLCASSIPPDRTYEQYFGPGTRLTVT.

The rearrangement uses TRBV7-2 and TRBJ2-2; D perhaps matches TRBD1 (6 bases). Germline V lookup: CDR1 SGHTA, CDR2 FQGNSA. V was pared by 2 bases and J by 4 bases, with 8 bases between. CDR3 length: 14 residues. CDR3 nucleotide sequence: TGTGCCAGCAGCTTAAACAGGGCCACCGGGGAGCTGTTTTTT. Protein product: CASSLNRATGELFF.

The CDR3 DNA follows: TGTGCCAGTAGTATAGAGGCAGGGAGGTCCTATGAGCAGTTCTTC. Its translation: CASSIEAGRSYEQFF. This chain uses TRBV19 with TRBJ2-1; TRBD2 is a possible D gene (6 bases). This CDR3 comprises 15 residues. V was pared by 0 bases and J by 8 bases, with 14 bases between. From germline, CDR1 is LNHDA and CDR2 SQIVND (reference sequence).

The chain couples TRBV7-2 to TRBJ1-6; no definite D call. V lost 2 bases and J lost 10, with 9 bases in between. The CDR3 is 13 amino acids. Germline CDR1 reads SGHTA; CDR2 reads FQGNSA. The CDR3 DNA follows: TGTGCCAGCAGCTTACAGTCCTCATCACCCCTCCACTTT. It encodes CASSLQSSSPLHF.

This clone was seen a few times. This chain joins TRBV6-5 and TRBJ1-2; TRBD1 is a possible D gene (5 bases). The CDR3 totals 15 residues. The germline V gene encodes CDR1 MNHEY and CDR2 SVGAGI. With 0 bases removed from V and 4 bases from J, the gap between germline ends came to 12 bases. CDR3 sequence (DNA): TGTGCCAGCAGTTACTCGGAGGGGACGACCTATGGCTACACCTTC. It is translated as CASSYSEGTTYGYTF.

The CDR3 nucleotides read TGTGCCAGCAGTCGTGAACTAAACTATGGCTACACCTTC. It translates to CASSRELNYGYTF. The chain joins TRBV6-5 to TRBJ1-2; no clear D. Germline V gives CDR1 MNHEY, CDR2 SVGAGI. The CDR3 is made up of 13 amino acids. V lost 5 bases and J lost 2, with 9 bases in between.

The chain joins TRBV7-2 to TRBJ2-3; D not resolved. V was clipped by 1 base and J by 1 base, with 6 bases between them. Germline loops: CDR1 SGHTA, CDR2 FQGNSA. The CDR3 is 14 amino acids. The CDR3 loop is CASSLVGGTDTQYF. CDR3 in DNA: TGTGCCAGCAGCTTAGTAGGAGGCACAGATACGCAGTATTTT.

This clone was observed a single time. The chain recombines TRBV30 with TRBJ1-5; the D gene is possibly TRBD1 (6 bases). There are 14 residues in the CDR3. Germline lookup yields CDR1 GTSNPN and CDR2 SVGIG (reference sequence). V lost 2 bases and J 7 bases, leaving 15 bases between the germline ends. DNA for the CDR3: TGTGCCTGGAGTTTACAGGGTCTGGGGCAGCCCCAGCATTTT. Amino acid sequence: CAWSLQGLGQPQHF.

This clone was found a few times. The rearrangement uses TRBV29-1 and TRBJ2-1; D remains unclear. The ends were cut back, 6 bases at V and 0 bases at J, with 9 bases in the middle. Looked up from germline, CDR1 is SQVTM and CDR2 is ANQGSEA. CDR3 length equals 13 residues. CDR3 nucleotides: TGCAGCGTACTGCTTAGCTCCTACAATGAGCAGTTCTTC. This encodes CSVLLSSYNEQFF.

The genes are TRBV7-7 and TRBJ2-1; either TRBD1 or TRBD2 may fit D (5 bases each). V was trimmed by 5 bases and J by 8 bases, leaving 13 bases between them. The CDR3 runs 13 residues. Germline CDR1 is SSHAT and CDR2 is FNYEAQ (reference sequence). The CDR3 region has the DNA TGTGCCAGCAGCCTTGACCGGGGACATGAGCAGTTCTTC. Translation: CASSLDRGHEQFF.

V and J are TRBV10-3 and TRBJ2-3, with 12 bases lining up with TRBD2. There are 18 residues in the CDR3. The V gene end was trimmed by 3 bases and the J gene end by 3 bases; junction bases not matched to a gene: 10. Germline CDR1 ENHRY, CDR2 SYGVKD. In DNA form, the CDR3 reads TGTGCCATCAGTGAACGGCTAGCGGGGGGGCGAACAACAGATACGCAGTATTTT. This gives the protein CAISERLAGGRTTDTQYF.

CDR3 DNA sequence: TGCGCCAGCAGCGGGGTGGGGTTCTTATTGAACACTGAAGCTTTCTTT. It translates to CASSGVGFLLNTEAFF. The chain combines TRBV4-1 with TRBJ1-1; D uncertain. V lost 5 bases, J lost 0 bases, and 16 bases lay in between. CDR3 length: 16 amino acids. Germline values: CDR1 MGHRA, CDR2 YSYEKL.